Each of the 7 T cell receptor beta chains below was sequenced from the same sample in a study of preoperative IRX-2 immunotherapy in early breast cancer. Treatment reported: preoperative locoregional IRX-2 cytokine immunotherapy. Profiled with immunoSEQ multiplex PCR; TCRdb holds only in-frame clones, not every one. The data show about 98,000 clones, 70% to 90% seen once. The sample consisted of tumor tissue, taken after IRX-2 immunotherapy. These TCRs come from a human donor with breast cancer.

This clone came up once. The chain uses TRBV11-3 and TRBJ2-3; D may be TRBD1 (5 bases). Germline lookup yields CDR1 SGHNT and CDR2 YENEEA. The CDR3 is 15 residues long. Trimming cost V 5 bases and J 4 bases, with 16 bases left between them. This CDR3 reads CASSPREQPPDTQYF. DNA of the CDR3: TGTGCCAGCAGCCCCAGGGAACAACCGCCAGATACGCAGTATTTT.

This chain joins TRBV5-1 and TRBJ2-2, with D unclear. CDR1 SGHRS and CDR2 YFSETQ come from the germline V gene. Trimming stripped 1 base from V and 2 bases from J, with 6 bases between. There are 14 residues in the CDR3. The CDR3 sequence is CASSLQPNTGELFF. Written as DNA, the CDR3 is TGCGCCAGCAGCTTGCAGCCTAACACCGGGGAGCTGTTTTTT.

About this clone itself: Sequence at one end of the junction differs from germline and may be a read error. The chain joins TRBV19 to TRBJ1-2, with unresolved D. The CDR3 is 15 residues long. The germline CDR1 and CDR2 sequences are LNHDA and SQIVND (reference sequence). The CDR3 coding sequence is TGTGCCAGTAGTGTAGAACAGCGGTCTGGCTATGGCTACACCTTC. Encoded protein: CASSVEQRSGYGYTF. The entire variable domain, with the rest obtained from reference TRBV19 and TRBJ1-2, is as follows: DGGITQSPKYLFRKEGQNVTLSCEQNLNHDAMYWYRQDPGQGLRLIYYSQIVNDFQKGDIAEGYSVSREKKESFPLTVTSAQKNPTAFYLCASSVEQRSGYGYTFGSGTRLTVV.

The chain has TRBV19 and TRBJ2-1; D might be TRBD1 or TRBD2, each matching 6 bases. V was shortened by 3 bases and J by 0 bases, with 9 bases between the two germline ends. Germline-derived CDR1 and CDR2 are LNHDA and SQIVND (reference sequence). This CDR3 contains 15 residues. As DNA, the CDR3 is TGTGCCAGTAGTATCGGGGGCCACTCCTACAATGAGCAGTTCTTC. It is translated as CASSIGGHSYNEQFF.

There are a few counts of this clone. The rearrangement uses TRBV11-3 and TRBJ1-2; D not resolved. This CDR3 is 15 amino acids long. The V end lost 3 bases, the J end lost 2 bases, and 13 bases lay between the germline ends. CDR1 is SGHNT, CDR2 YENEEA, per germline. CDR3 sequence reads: CASSLWSRNNYGYTF. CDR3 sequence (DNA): TGTGCCAGCAGCTTGTGGTCGCGGAACAACTATGGCTACACCTTC.

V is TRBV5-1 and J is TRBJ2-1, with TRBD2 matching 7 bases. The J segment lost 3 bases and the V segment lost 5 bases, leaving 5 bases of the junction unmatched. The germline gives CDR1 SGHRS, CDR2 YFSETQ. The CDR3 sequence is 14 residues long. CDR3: CASSVGGVYNEQFF. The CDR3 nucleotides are TGCGCCAGCAGTGTGGGGGGGGTCTACAATGAGCAGTTCTTC.

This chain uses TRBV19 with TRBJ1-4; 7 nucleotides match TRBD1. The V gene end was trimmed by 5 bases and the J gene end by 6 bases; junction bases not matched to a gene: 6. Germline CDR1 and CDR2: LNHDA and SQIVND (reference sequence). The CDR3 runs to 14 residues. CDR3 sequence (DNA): TGTGCCAGTAGTGAACAGGGGTTTCATGAAAAACTGTTTTTT. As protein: CASSEQGFHEKLFF.